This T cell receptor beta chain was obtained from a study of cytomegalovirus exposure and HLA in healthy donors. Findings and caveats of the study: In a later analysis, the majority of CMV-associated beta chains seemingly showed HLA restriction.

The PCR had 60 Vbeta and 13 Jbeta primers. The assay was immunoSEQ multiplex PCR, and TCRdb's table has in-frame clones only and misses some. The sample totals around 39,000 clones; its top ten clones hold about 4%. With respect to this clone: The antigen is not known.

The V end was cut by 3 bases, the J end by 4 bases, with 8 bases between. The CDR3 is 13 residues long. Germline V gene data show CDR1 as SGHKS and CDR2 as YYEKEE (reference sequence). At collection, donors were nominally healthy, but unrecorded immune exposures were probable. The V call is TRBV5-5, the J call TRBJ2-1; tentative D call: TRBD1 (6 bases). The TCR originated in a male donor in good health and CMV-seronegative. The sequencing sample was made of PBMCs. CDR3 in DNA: TGTGCCAGCAGCTGGGACATATACAATGAGCAGTTCTTC. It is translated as CASSWDIYNEQFF.